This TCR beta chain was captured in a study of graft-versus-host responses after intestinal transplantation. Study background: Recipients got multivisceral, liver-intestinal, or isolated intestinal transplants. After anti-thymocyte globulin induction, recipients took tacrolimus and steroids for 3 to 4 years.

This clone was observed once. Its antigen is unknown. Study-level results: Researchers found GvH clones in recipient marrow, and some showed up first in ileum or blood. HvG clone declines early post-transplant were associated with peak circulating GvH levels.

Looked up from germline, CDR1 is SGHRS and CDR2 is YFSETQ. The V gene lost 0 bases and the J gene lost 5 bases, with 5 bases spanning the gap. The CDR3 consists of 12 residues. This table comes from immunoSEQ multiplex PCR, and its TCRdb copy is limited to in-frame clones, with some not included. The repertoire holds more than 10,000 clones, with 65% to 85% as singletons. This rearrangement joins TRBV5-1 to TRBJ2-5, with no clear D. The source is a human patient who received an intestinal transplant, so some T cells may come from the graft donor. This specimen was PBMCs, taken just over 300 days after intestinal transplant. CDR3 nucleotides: TGCGCCAGCAGCTTGGGTTGGGAGACCCAGTACTTC. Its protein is CASSLGWETQYF.